The rows below give T cell receptor beta chains drawn from one sample of a study of blood T cells in healthy people across ages. TCRdb processed the 5' RACE reads anew with MiXCR; each CDR3 protein has one entry. The sample contains 1,500,000 or so distinct CDR3 sequences, around 55% of which appear only once. The sequenced material came from blood. The receptors derive from a man aged 18 to 29 in good health. Both conserved end residues are part of each CDR3. D genes are given only for firm matches. The size entry is marked missing in some rows and otherwise reads once, few, many or a size class.

j_call d_call clone_size v_call cdr3_aa cdr3_nt
TRBJ2-1 NA NA TRBV13 CASTQNGFEQFF TGTGCCAGCACCCAAAACGGGTTTGAGCAGTTCTTC
TRBJ2-1 TRBD2 NA TRBV7-9 CASSSDFLAGGPNEQFF TGTGCCAGCAGCTCCGACTTTTTAGCGGGAGGGCCCAATGAGCAGTTCTTC
TRBJ2-5 NA NA TRBV29-1 CSVATPRGETQYF TGCAGCGTTGCCACACCCCGTGGAGAGACCCAGTACTTC
TRBJ2-1 TRBD1 few TRBV10-2 CASSGTGVNEQFF TGCGCCAGCAGTGGGACAGGGGTCAATGAGCAGTTCTTC
TRBJ2-7 TRBD1 few TRBV6-5 CASRAGTGLREQYF TGTGCCAGCAGAGCCGGGACAGGACTTCGGGAGCAGTACTTC
TRBJ2-5 TRBD2 many TRBV5-1 CASSPGGTSGQETQYF TGCGCCAGCAGCCCCGGAGGGACTAGCGGGCAAGAGACCCAGTACTTC
TRBJ1-3 TRBD1 NA TRBV3-1 CASSQGQGRFSGNTIYF TGTGCCAGCAGCCAAGGACAGGGGCGTTTCTCTGGAAACACCATATATTTT
TRBJ1-1 NA NA TRBV20-1 CSAKKGLNTEAFF TGCAGTGCTAAAAAGGGGCTGAACACTGAAGCTTTCTTT
TRBJ2-3 TRBD2 NA TRBV6-9 CASTRTSGGPSTDTQYF TGTGCCAGCACTCGGACTAGCGGGGGGCCCTCCACAGATACGCAGTATTTT
TRBJ2-1 NA NA TRBV14 CASSQFRGETNEQFF TGTGCCAGCAGCCAATTCCGGGGTGAAACCAATGAGCAGTTCTTC
TRBJ2-5 NA NA TRBV12-3/TRBV12-4 CAGSRTHGVQETQYF TGTGCCGGCAGTAGGACACACGGGGTCCAAGAGACCCAGTACTTC
TRBJ2-7 NA NA TRBV7-9 CASSLNMRNPYEQYF TGTGCCAGCAGCTTAAACATGCGGAATCCCTACGAGCAGTACTTC
TRBJ1-1 NA NA TRBV4-2 CASSQGRGSEAFF TGTGCCAGCAGCCAAGGTCGGGGGAGCGAAGCTTTCTTT
TRBJ2-3 TRBD2 NA TRBV20-1 CSALGTSGIVDTQYF TGCAGTGCCCTCGGGACTAGCGGGATCGTCGATACGCAGTATTTT
TRBJ1-5 NA NA TRBV2 CASRDGNNQPQHF TGTGCCAGCCGGGACGGCAACAATCAGCCCCAGCATTTT
TRBJ2-5 TRBD1 few TRBV28 CASSLLGQGEETQYF TGTGCCAGCAGTTTGTTAGGACAGGGGGAAGAGACCCAGTACTTC
TRBJ2-1 TRBD2 NA TRBV6-1 CASSEGTSGTEQFF TGTGCCAGCAGTGAGGGGACTAGCGGGACGGAGCAGTTCTTC
TRBJ1-2 TRBD1 NA TRBV10-3 CATRGQGVDGYTF TGTGCCACCAGGGGACAGGGGGTAGATGGCTACACCTTC
TRBJ2-7 NA NA TRBV28 CASSLWDLRGFPYEQYF TGTGCCAGCAGTTTATGGGATCTTCGGGGGTTTCCCTACGAGCAGTACTTC
TRBJ2-1 NA NA TRBV9 CASSVVSGGGDEQFF TGTGCCAGCAGCGTAGTCAGCGGAGGGGGGGATGAGCAGTTCTTC
TRBJ2-7 TRBD2 few TRBV3-1 CASSLISGGSYEQYF TGTGCCAGCAGCTTGATCAGCGGGGGCTCCTACGAGCAGTACTTC
TRBJ2-7 NA NA TRBV21-1 CASSKCPSYEQYF TGTGCCAGCAGCAAATGCCCTTCCTACGAGCAGTACTTC
TRBJ2-5 NA NA TRBV11-2 CASSLSSHGQETQYF TGTGCCAGCAGCTTGTCCTCGCACGGACAAGAGACCCAGTACTTC
TRBJ2-1 NA NA TRBV28 CASRIGRRMSNEQFF TGTGCCAGCAGAATCGGGCGCCGGATGAGCAATGAGCAGTTCTTC
TRBJ2-1 NA few TRBV29-1 CSVEGGRISYNEQFF TGCAGCGTGGAAGGAGGGAGAATCTCCTACAATGAGCAGTTCTTC
TRBJ2-5 NA NA TRBV7-2 CASSGGTPRETQYF TGTGCCAGCAGCGGAGGGACTCCGAGGGAGACCCAGTACTTC
TRBJ1-2 TRBD1 NA TRBV6-4 CASRGTDPGYTF TGTGCCAGCAGGGGGACAGACCCTGGCTACACCTTC
TRBJ2-7 NA NA TRBV28 CASTRWRSSYEQYF TGTGCCAGCACGCGGTGGCGGAGCTCCTACGAGCAGTACTTC
TRBJ2-4 NA NA TRBV7-9 CASSLPSRGDIQYF TGTGCCAGCAGCCTCCCCTCCAGGGGAGACATTCAGTACTTC
TRBJ2-1 NA once TRBV4-2 CASSQVRGRTYNEQFF TGTGCCAGCAGCCAAGTTCGAGGGCGGACCTACAATGAGCAGTTCTTC
TRBJ2-3 NA NA TRBV29-1 CSVARRLTDTQYF TGCAGCGTTGCCCGCCGGCTTACAGATACGCAGTATTTT
TRBJ1-2 TRBD1 NA TRBV12-5 CASGPTTGVTYGYTF TGTGCTAGTGGTCCGACGACAGGGGTGACCTATGGCTACACCTTC
TRBJ2-3 NA NA TRBV7-8 CASSLVELTADTQYF TGTGCCAGCAGCTTAGTTGAGCTTACAGCGGATACGCAGTATTTT
TRBJ2-4 TRBD1 NA TRBV6-6 CASSPPETGVDKNIQYF TGTGCCAGCAGCCCTCCGGAGACAGGGGTGGACAAAAACATTCAGTACTTC
TRBJ2-6 NA few TRBV29-1 CSAETGTVPSGANVLTF TGCAGCGCTGAGACCGGGACGGTACCTTCTGGGGCCAACGTCCTGACTTTC
TRBJ1-2 NA NA TRBV27 CASSFWQDYGYTF TGTGCCAGCAGTTTCTGGCAGGACTATGGCTACACCTTC
TRBJ2-1 TRBD2 NA TRBV20-1 CSARDSIAGGPPNEQFF TGCAGTGCTAGAGATTCAATAGCGGGGGGCCCACCCAATGAGCAGTTCTTC
TRBJ2-1 TRBD2 NA TRBV7-9 CASSYLPGLAGGGNEQFF TGTGCCAGCAGCTACCTGCCTGGACTAGCGGGAGGAGGAAATGAGCAGTTCTTC
TRBJ2-7 NA few TRBV7-2 CASSIAKSDVPYEQYF TGTGCCAGCAGCATTGCAAAGTCAGACGTCCCCTACGAGCAGTACTTC
TRBJ2-4 NA few TRBV4-3 CASSQEQGKGKNIQYF TGCGCCAGCAGCCAAGAGCAGGGGAAGGGCAAAAACATTCAGTACTTC
TRBJ2-1 TRBD2 NA TRBV29-1 CSVGTSGVNEQFF TGCAGCGTCGGTACTAGCGGGGTAAATGAGCAGTTCTTC
TRBJ1-5 NA NA TRBV7-2 CASSINSNQPQHF TGTGCCAGCAGCATAAACAGCAATCAGCCCCAGCATTTT
TRBJ2-7 TRBD2 few TRBV6-4 CASTTSESYEQYF TGTGCCAGCACGACTAGCGAGTCCTACGAGCAGTACTTC
TRBJ2-7 TRBD1 NA TRBV4-2 CASSQTGETSYEQYF TGTGCCAGCAGTCAGACAGGGGAAACCTCCTACGAGCAGTACTTC
TRBJ2-4 NA NA TRBV6-5 CASSFFQGGGNIQYF TGTGCCAGCAGTTTCTTTCAGGGGGGCGGTAACATTCAGTACTTC